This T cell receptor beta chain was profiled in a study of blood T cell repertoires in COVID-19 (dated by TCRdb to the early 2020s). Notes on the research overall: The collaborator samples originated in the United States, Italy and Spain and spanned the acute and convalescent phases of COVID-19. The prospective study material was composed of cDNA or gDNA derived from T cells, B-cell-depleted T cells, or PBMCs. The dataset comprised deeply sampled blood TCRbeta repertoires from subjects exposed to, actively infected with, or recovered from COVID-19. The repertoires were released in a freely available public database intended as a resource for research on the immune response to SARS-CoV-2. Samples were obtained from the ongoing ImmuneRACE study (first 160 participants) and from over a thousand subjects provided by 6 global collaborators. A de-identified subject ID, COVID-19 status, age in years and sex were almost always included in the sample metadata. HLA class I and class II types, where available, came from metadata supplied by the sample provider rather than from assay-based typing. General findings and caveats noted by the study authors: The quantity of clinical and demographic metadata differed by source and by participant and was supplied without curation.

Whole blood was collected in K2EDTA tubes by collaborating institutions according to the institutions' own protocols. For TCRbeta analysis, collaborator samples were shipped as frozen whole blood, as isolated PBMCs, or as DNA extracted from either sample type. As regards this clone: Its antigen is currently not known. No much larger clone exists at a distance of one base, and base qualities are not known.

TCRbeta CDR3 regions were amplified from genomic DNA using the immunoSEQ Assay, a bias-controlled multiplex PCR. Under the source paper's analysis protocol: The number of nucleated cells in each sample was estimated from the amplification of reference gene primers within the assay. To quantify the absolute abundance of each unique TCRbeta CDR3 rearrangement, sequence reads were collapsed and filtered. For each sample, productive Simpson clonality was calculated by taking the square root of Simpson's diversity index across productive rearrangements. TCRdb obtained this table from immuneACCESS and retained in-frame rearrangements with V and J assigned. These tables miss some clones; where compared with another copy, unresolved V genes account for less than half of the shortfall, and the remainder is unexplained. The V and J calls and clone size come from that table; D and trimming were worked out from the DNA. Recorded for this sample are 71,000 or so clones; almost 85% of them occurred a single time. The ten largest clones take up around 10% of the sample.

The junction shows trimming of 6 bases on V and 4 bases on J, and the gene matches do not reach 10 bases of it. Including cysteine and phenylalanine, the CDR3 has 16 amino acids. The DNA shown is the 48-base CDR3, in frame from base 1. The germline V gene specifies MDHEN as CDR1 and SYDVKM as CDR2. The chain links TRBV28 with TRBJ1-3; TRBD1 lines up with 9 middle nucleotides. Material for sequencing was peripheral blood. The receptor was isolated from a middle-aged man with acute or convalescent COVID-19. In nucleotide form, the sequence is TGTGCCAGCAGCTCCTCTTTGGGACAGGGAGGAAACACCATATATTTT. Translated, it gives CASSSSLGQGGNTIYF. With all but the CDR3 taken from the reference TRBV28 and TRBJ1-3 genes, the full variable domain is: DVKVTQSSRYLVKRTGEKVFLECVQDMDHENMFWYRQDPGLGLRLIYFSYDVKMKEKGDIPEGYSVSREKKERFSLILESASTNQTSMYLCASSSSLGQGGNTIYFGEGSWLTVV.